The source of this T cell receptor beta chain is a study of cytotoxic CD8 clonotypes in ibrutinib-treated CLL. Method: immunoSEQ multiplex PCR; TCRdb's copy keeps in-frame clones and lacks some. The sample consists of about 160,000 clones, 70% to 90% of them appearing once. Source: PBMCs, taken at disease progression, from a patient treated with ibrutinib. The receptor was isolated from a human donor with chronic lymphocytic leukemia.

CDR3 DNA: TGTGCCGGGGGGACAGGGGGAACTAATGAAAAACTGTTTTTT. Translating gives CAGGTGGTNEKLFF. This chain uses TRBV6-1 with TRBJ1-4, with TRBD1 matching over 11 bases. The germline V gene has CDR1 MNHNS and CDR2 SASEGT. With 11 bases clipped from V and 1 base from J, the junction kept 3 bases outside the gene matches. The CDR3 has 14 residues.